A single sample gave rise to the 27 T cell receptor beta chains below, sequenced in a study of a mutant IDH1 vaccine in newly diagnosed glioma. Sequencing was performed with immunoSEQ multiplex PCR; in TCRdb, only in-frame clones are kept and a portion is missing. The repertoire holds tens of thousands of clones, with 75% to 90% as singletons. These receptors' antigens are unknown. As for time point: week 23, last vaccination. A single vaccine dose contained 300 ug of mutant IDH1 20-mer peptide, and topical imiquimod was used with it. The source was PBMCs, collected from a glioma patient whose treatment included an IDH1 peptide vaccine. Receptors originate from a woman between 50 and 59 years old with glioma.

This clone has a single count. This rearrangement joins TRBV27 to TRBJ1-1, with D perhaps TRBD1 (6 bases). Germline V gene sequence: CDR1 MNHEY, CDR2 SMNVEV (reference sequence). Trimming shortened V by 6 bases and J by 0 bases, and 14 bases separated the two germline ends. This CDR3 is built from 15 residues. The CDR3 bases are TGTGCCAGCAGCCCCGTACAGGGAATGAACACTGAAGCTTTCTTT. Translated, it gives CASSPVQGMNTEAFF.

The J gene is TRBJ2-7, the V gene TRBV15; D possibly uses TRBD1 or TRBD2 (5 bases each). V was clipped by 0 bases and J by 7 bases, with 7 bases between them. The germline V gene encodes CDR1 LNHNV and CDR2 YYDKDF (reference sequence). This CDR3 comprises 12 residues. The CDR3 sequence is CATSRDWGEQYF. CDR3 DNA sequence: TGTGCCACCAGCAGAGATTGGGGGGAGCAGTACTTC.

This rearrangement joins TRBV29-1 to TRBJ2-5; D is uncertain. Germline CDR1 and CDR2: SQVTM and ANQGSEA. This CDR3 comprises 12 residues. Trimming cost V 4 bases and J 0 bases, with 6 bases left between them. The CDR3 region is CSVGPDQETQYF. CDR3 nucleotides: TGCAGCGTTGGGCCGGACCAAGAGACCCAGTACTTC.

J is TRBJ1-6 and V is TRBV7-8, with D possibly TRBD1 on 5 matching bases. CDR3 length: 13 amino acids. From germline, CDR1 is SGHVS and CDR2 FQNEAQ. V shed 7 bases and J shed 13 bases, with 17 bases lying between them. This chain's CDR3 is CASTPPGGGPLHF. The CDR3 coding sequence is TGTGCCAGCACCCCCCCGGGGGGGGGTCCCCTCCACTTT.

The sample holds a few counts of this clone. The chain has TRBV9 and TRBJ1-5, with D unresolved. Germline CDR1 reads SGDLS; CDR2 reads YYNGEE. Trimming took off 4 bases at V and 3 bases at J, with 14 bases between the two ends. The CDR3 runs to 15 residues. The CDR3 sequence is CASSSGGPDNQPQHF. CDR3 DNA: TGTGCCAGCAGCTCCGGAGGGCCAGACAATCAGCCCCAGCATTTT.

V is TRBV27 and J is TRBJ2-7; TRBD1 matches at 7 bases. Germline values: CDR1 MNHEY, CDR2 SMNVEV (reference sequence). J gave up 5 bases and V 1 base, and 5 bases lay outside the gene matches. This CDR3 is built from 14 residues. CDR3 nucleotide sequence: TGTGCCAGCAGTTTATGGAGGCAGGGGGACGAGCAGTACTTC. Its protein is CASSLWRQGDEQYF.

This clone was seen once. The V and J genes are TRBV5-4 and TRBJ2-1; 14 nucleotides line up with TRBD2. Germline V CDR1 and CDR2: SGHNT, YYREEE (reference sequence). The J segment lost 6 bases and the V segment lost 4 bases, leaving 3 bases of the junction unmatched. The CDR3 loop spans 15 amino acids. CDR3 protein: CASSPGTSGSNEQFF. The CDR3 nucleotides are TGTGCCAGCAGCCCTGGGACTAGCGGGAGCAATGAGCAGTTCTTC.

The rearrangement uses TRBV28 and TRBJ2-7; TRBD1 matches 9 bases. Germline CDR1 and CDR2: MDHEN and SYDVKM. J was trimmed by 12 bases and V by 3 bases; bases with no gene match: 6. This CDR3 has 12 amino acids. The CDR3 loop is CASSLWTGELYF. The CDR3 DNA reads TGTGCCAGCAGTTTGTGGACAGGGGAACTGTACTTC.

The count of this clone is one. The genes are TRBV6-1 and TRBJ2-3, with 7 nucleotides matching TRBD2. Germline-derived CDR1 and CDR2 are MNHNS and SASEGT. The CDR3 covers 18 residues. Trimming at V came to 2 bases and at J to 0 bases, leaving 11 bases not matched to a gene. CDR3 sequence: CASSELPSGLLSTDTQYF. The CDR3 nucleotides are TGTGCCAGCAGTGAACTGCCTAGCGGCCTCTTAAGCACAGATACGCAGTATTTT.

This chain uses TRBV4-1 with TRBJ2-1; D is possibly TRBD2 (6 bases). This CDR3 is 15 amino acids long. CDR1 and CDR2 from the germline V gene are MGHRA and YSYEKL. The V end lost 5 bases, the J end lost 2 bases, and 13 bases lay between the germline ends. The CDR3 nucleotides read TGCGCCAGCAGCACGGGAGCGTACGCCTACAATGAGCAGTTCTTC. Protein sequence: CASSTGAYAYNEQFF.

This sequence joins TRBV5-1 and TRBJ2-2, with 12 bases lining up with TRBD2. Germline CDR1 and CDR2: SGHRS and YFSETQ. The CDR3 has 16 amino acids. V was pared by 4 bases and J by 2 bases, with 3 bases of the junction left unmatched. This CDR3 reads CASSQTSGGNTGELFF. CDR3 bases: TGCGCCAGCAGCCAGACTAGCGGGGGAAACACCGGGGAGCTGTTTTTT.

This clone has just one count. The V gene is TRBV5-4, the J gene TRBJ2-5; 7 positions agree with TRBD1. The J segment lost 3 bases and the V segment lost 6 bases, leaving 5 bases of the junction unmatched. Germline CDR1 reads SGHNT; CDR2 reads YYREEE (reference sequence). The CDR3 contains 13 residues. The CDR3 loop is CASTLTGKETQYF. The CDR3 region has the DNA TGTGCCAGCACTTTGACAGGGAAAGAGACCCAGTACTTC.

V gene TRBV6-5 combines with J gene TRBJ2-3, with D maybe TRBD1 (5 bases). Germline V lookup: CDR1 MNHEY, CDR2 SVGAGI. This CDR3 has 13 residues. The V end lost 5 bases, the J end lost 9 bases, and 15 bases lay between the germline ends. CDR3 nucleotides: TGTGCCAGCAGTCACAAGACAGTTCGCACGCAGTATTTT. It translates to CASSHKTVRTQYF.

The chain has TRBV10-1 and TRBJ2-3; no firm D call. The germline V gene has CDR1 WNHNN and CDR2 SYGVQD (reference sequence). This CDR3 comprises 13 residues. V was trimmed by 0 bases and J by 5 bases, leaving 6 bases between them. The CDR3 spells CASSESNGDTQYF. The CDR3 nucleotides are TGCGCCAGCAGTGAGTCGAATGGAGATACGCAGTATTTT.

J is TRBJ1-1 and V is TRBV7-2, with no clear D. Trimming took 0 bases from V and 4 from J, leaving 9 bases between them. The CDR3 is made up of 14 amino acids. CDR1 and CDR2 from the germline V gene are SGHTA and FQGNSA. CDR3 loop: CASSLASGATEAFF. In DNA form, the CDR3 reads TGTGCCAGCAGCTTAGCCAGTGGCGCCACTGAAGCTTTCTTT.

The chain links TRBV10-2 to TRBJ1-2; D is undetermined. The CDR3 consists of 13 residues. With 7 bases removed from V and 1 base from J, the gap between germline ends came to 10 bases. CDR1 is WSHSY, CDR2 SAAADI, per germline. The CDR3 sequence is CASNTDGNYGYTF. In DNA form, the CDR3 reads TGCGCCAGCAATACAGACGGTAACTATGGCTACACCTTC.

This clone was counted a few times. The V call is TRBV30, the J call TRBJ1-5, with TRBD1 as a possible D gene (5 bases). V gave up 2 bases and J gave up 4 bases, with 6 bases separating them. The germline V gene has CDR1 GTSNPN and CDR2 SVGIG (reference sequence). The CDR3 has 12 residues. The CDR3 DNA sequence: TGTGCCTGGAGTCGGGGGAATCAGCCCCAGCATTTT. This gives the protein CAWSRGNQPQHF.

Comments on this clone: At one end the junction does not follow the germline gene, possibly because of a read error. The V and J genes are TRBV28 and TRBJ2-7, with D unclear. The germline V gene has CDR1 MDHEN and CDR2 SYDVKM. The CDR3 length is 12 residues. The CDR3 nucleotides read TGTGCCAGCAGTTTATCGTCCTCAGAGTGGCACTTC. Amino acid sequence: CASSLSSSEWHF.

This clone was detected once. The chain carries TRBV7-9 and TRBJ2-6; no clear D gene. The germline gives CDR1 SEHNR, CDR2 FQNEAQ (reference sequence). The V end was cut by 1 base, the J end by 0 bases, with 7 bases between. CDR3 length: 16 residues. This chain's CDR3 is CASSLVPNSGANVLTF. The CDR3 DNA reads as TGTGCCAGCAGCTTAGTTCCAAACTCTGGGGCCAACGTCCTGACTTTC.

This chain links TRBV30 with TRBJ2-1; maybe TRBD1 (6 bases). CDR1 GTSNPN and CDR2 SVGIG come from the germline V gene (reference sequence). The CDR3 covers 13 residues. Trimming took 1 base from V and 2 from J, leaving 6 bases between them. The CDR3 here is CAWSGQAYNEQFF. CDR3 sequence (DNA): TGTGCCTGGAGTGGACAGGCCTACAATGAGCAGTTCTTC. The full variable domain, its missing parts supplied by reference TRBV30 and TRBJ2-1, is SQTIHQWPATLVQPVGSPLSLECTVEGTSNPNLYWYRQAAGRGLQLLFYSVGIGQISSEVPQNLSASRPQDRQFILSSKKLLLSDSGFYLCAWSGQAYNEQFFGPGTRLTVL.

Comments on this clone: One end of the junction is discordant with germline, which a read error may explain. CDR3 region: CASSLPERNPGELFF. CDR3 bases: TGTGCCAGCAGCTTACCGGAAAGGAACCCCGGGGAGCTGTTTTTT. This chain uses TRBV7-9 with TRBJ2-2; no reliable D call. The CDR3 extends over 15 amino acids. The germline CDR1 and CDR2 sequences are SEHNR and FQNEAQ (reference sequence).

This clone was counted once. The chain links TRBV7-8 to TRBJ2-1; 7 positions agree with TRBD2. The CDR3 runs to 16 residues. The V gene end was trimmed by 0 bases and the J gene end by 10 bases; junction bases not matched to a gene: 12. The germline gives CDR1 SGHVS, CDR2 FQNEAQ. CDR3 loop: CASSLATRVGGREQFF. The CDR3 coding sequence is TGTGCCAGCAGCTTAGCTACTCGGGTGGGAGGGCGCGAGCAGTTCTTC.

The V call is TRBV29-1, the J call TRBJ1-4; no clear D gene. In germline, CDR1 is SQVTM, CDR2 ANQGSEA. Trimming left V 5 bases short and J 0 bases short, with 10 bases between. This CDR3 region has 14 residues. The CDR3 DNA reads TGCAGCGTTTCGGCAGAGCCAACTAATGAAAAACTGTTTTTT. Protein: CSVSAEPTNEKLFF.

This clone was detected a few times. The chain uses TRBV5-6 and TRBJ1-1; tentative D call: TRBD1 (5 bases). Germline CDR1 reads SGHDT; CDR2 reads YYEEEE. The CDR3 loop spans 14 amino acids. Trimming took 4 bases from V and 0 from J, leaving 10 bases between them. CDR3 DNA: TGTGCCAGCAGCCCGACAGTAATGAACACTGAAGCTTTCTTT. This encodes CASSPTVMNTEAFF.

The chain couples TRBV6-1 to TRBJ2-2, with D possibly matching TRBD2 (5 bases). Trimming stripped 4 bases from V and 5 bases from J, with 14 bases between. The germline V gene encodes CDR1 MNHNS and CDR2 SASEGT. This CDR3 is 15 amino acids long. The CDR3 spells CASSAIGDGTGELFF. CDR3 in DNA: TGTGCCAGCAGTGCGATCGGGGATGGAACCGGGGAGCTGTTTTTT.

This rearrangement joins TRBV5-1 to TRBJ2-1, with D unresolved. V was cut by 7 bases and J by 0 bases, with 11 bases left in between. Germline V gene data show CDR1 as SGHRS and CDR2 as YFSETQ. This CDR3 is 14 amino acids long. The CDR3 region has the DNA TGCGCCAGCCAACTTCGCAGCTCCTACAATGAGCAGTTCTTC. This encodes CASQLRSSYNEQFF.

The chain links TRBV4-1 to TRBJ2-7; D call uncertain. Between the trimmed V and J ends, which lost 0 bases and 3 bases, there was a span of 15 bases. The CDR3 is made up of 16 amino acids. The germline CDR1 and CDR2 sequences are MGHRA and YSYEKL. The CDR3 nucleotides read TGCGCCAGCAGCCAAGAAGTGGCCCTTCGTAACTACGAGCAGTACTTC. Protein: CASSQEVALRNYEQYF.